This T cell receptor (beta chain) was found in a study of blood T cell repertoires in COVID-19. Original data processing: Amplification from reference gene primers served as the basis for estimated nucleated cell counts. Clones were read by immunoSEQ multiplex PCR, and TCRdb kept only the in-frame ones, dropping some. V and J calls and clone size are as listed in that table; D and trimming were resolved from the DNA. The repertoire has some 150,000 clones, about 92% of them found once; the top ten carry 1.5% to 2%. The V and J ends lost 3 bases and 1 base respectively, with 12 bases between them. The germline CDR1 and CDR2 sequences are KGHSH and LQKENI. The CDR3 runs to 16 residues.

V and J are TRBV18 and TRBJ2-2, with D possibly being TRBD2 (5 bases). This clonotype originated in a human donor in a cohort sampled during active COVID-19. Sequencing was carried out using peripheral blood. The chain's CDR3 is CASSPVPGVNTGELFF. The DNA of the CDR3 is TGTGCCAGCTCACCTGTCCCCGGGGTGAACACCGGGGAGCTGTTTTTT.